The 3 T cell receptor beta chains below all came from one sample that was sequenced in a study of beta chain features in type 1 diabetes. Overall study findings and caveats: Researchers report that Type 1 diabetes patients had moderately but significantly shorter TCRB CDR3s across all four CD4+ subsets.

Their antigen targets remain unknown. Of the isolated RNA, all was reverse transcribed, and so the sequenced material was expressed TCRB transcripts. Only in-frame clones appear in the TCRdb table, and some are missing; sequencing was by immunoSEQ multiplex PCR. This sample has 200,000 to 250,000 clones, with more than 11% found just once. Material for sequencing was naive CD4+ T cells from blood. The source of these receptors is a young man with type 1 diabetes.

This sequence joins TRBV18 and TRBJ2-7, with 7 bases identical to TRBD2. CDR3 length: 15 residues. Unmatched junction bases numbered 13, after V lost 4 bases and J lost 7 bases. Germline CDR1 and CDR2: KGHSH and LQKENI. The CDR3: CASSHSSGDGGEQYF. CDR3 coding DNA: TGTGCCAGCTCACACTCGAGCGGGGACGGTGGGGAGCAGTACTTC.

For the CDR3, the DNA is TGTGCGGTGGAGGGAGAGGTGGAAGGGAAGCCCCAGCATTTT. Translating it yields CAVEGEVEGKPQHF. The J gene is TRBJ1-5, the V gene TRBV7-9; no clear D gene. Germline values: CDR1 SEHNR, CDR2 FQNEAQ (reference sequence). CDR3 size: 14 residues.

CDR3 sequence: CASSHSDRGEETQYF. The CDR3 DNA is TGCGCCAGCAGCCATTCCGACAGGGGCGAAGAGACCCAGTACTTC. V usage is TRBV5-1 and J usage is TRBJ2-5; TRBD1 matches at 8 bases. After removal of 4 bases from V and 3 bases from J, the junction contained 8 bases not matched to a gene. The germline gives CDR1 SGHRS, CDR2 YFSETQ. The CDR3 length is 15 residues.